Below, 26 T cell receptor beta chains from the same sample are listed, as sequenced in a study of identical twins. TCRdb reanalysed the 5' RACE reads using MiXCR and keeps one entry per CDR3 protein. Of 450,000 to 650,000 distinct CDR3 sequences detected, around a tenth appear once; the ten largest clones hold roughly 3%. The data also belong to a second study, concerning yellow fever vaccine responses in identical twins.

Sequenced sample: PBMCs. All receptors come from a woman between 18 and 30 years old in good health.

This clonotype was detected a few times. J is TRBJ2-1 and V is TRBV15; D not resolved. This CDR3 contains 11 residues. CDR1 is LNHNV, CDR2 YYDKDF, per germline (reference sequence). V dropped 3 bases and J dropped 10 bases, with 7 bases sitting between them. The CDR3 here is CATSRGTEQFF. For the CDR3, the DNA is TGTGCCACCAGCAGGGGAACGGAGCAGTTCTTC.

The chain combines TRBV30 with TRBJ2-7; 7 positions match TRBD2. Germline CDR1 and CDR2: GTSNPN and SVGIG (reference sequence). The length of the CDR3 is 13 residues. Trimming at V came to 3 bases and at J to 4 bases, leaving 6 bases not matched to a gene. As DNA, the CDR3 is TGTGCCTGGAGCCAGGGAGGGGAATACGAGCAGTACTTC. As protein: CAWSQGGEYEQYF.

V usage is TRBV20-1 and J usage is TRBJ2-7; TRBD2 agrees at 13 bases. This CDR3 region has 14 residues. V lost 2 bases, J lost 8 bases, and 6 bases stayed unmatched. Germline assignment: CDR1 DFQATT and CDR2 SNEGSKA (reference sequence). The CDR3 coding sequence is TGCAGTGCTAGAACTAGCGGGGGGGAGAGAAAGCAGTACTTC. This sequence encodes CSARTSGGERKQYF.

This clonotype was counted at least ten times. The chain couples TRBV5-6 to TRBJ2-3; 7 bases match TRBD2. Per germline, CDR1 SGHDT and CDR2 YYEEEE. V was clipped by 5 bases and J by 5 bases; unmatched bases: 8. The CDR3 covers 14 residues. The CDR3 nucleotides are TGTGCCAGCAGAAAGGGCGGGAGTGGAGATACGCAGTATTTT. Translating gives CASRKGGSGDTQYF.

The genes are TRBV27 and TRBJ2-1; TRBD2 aligns across 13 bases. CDR1 and CDR2 (germline): MNHEY, SMNVEV (reference sequence). With 3 bases clipped from V and 5 bases from J, the junction kept 1 base outside the gene matches. The CDR3 has 15 amino acids. The CDR3 spells CASSFGLAGDNEQFF. CDR3 coding DNA: TGTGCCAGCAGTTTCGGACTAGCGGGAGACAATGAGCAGTTCTTC.

A few counts support this clonotype. V gene TRBV20-1 combines with J gene TRBJ2-7, with 7 bases fitting TRBD2. Losses at the gene ends were 6 bases for V and 2 bases for J; bases not matched to a gene: 10. Germline V gives CDR1 DFQATT, CDR2 SNEGSKA (reference sequence). The CDR3 loop spans 14 amino acids. The CDR3 spells CSARGSGATYEQYF. CDR3 bases: TGCAGTGCCCGGGGGAGCGGGGCTACCTACGAGCAGTACTTC.

This clonotype was recorded a few times. The rearrangement links TRBV6-1 to TRBJ2-5, with 15 bases identical to TRBD2. The CDR3 has 19 amino acids. CDR1 is MNHNS and CDR2 is SASEGT in the germline V gene. The junction had 15 bases not matched to a gene; V was cut back by 5 bases and J by 5 bases. The CDR3 sequence: CASSRFGTSGRSGRETQYF. CDR3 coding DNA: TGTGCCAGCAGTCGCTTTGGGACTAGCGGGAGGTCCGGCCGGGAGACCCAGTACTTC.

The chain employs TRBV20-1 and TRBJ2-5; 7 bases line up with TRBD2. V lost 2 bases to trimming and J lost 2 bases; unmatched junction nucleotides: 8. CDR1 and CDR2 (germline): DFQATT, SNEGSKA (reference sequence). The CDR3 has 15 residues. The CDR3 loop reads CSARTRGTIQETQYF. For the CDR3, the DNA is TGCAGTGCTAGAACTCGCGGGACTATACAAGAGACCCAGTACTTC.

The chain employs TRBV12-3 or TRBV12-4 and TRBJ2-7; D may match TRBD1 or TRBD2 (5 bases each). Trimming removed 3 bases at V and 13 bases at J, with 13 bases between. The CDR3 loop spans 11 amino acids. CDR3 nucleotide sequence: TGTGCCAGCAGTTTTGGGGGAGCAGTCTACTTC. As protein: CASSFGGAVYF.

The chain employs TRBV7-2 and TRBJ2-7; 9 bases map to TRBD2. Germline V lookup: CDR1 SGHTA, CDR2 FQGNSA. This CDR3 comprises 15 residues. V shed 4 bases and J 2 bases; nucleotides not matched to a gene: 6. CDR3 region: CASSSSASGTYEQYF. CDR3 nucleotides: TGTGCCAGCAGCTCCTCGGCTAGCGGGACCTACGAGCAGTACTTC.

On this clonotype: Relative to the germline gene, one junction end is altered; a read error may explain this. V usage is TRBV20-1 and J usage is TRBJ2-1; 9 bases align to TRBD1. CDR1 is DFQATT and CDR2 is SNEGSKA in the germline V gene (reference sequence). CDR3 length: 13 residues. CDR3 in DNA: TGCAGCGCTAACCGGGACAGGGTCGATGAGCAGTTCTTC. It translates to CSANRDRVDEQFF.

V usage is TRBV14 and J usage is TRBJ1-2; no clear D gene. This CDR3 comprises 12 residues. The V end was cut by 8 bases, the J end by 8 bases, with 15 bases between. Per the germline V gene, CDR1 is SGHDN and CDR2 is FVKESK. The CDR3 is CASAAGFEGYTF. The CDR3 nucleotides read TGTGCCAGCGCCGCGGGATTCGAAGGCTACACCTTC.

At least ten counts were recorded for this clonotype. This chain uses TRBV7-9 with TRBJ2-7; D may be TRBD1 (5 bases). Germline V gene data show CDR1 as SEHNR and CDR2 as FQNEAQ (reference sequence). CDR3 size: 16 residues. Trimming took 3 bases from V and 6 from J, leaving 21 bases between them. CDR3 coding DNA: TGTGCCAGCAGCTTCTCCCGACAAGGGGCTTTGGGCGAGCAGTACTTC. This sequence encodes CASSFSRQGALGEQYF.

This clonotype was observed at least ten times. The rearrangement uses TRBV27 and TRBJ2-3; D remains ambiguous. Germline CDR1 and CDR2: MNHEY and SMNVEV (reference sequence). The V end lost 7 bases, the J end lost 6 bases, and 14 bases lay between the germline ends. The CDR3 contains 13 residues. The CDR3: CASITPLRDTQYF. The DNA of the CDR3 is TGTGCCAGCATCACCCCCTTAAGGGATACGCAGTATTTT.

This clonotype showed up just a few times. The V gene is TRBV7-2, the J gene TRBJ2-7, with TRBD2 matching over 11 bases. The J segment lost 4 bases and the V segment lost 7 bases, leaving 3 bases of the junction unmatched. Germline loops: CDR1 SGHTA, CDR2 FQGNSA. The CDR3 covers 13 residues. The CDR3 reads CASNSGRGYEQYF. For the CDR3, the DNA is TGTGCCAGCAATAGCGGGAGGGGGTACGAGCAGTACTTC.

Many counts were recorded for this clonotype. The CDR3 protein is CASSHIGVTEAFF. The DNA of the CDR3 is TGTGCCAGCAGCCATATAGGGGTAACTGAAGCTTTCTTT. V is TRBV16 and J is TRBJ1-1; D perhaps matches TRBD1 (5 bases). The CDR3 extends over 13 amino acids. CDR1 is KGHSY and CDR2 is FQNENV in the germline V gene. V lost 3 bases to trimming and J lost 5 bases, with 10 bases between them.

This clonotype was counted ten times or more. The V and J genes are TRBV20-1 and TRBJ2-1; D remains unclear. The V end was cut by 6 bases, the J end by 8 bases, with 8 bases between. Germline CDR1 and CDR2: DFQATT and SNEGSKA (reference sequence). The CDR3 is made up of 10 amino acids. CDR3 residues: CSANGHEQFF. CDR3 nucleotide sequence: TGCAGTGCCAACGGACATGAGCAGTTCTTC.

In this sample, this clonotype turned up many times. The rearrangement joins TRBV28 to TRBJ2-1; D possibly corresponds to TRBD2 (6 bases). The CDR3 length is 12 residues. CDR1 MDHEN and CDR2 SYDVKM come from the germline V gene. Trimming cost V 5 bases and J 8 bases, with 10 bases left between them. The CDR3 DNA reads as TGTGCCAGCAGTAGACTAGGCTATGAGCAGTTCTTC. Residues: CASSRLGYEQFF.

This clonotype was seen a few times. The gene calls are TRBV15 and TRBJ2-7; D possibly corresponds to TRBD2 (7 bases). Trimming shortened V by 0 bases and J by 0 bases, and 12 bases separated the two germline ends. This CDR3 comprises 16 residues. Germline V gene data show CDR1 as LNHNV and CDR2 as YYDKDF (reference sequence). In DNA form, the CDR3 reads TGTGCCACCAGCAGAGATCTCGGGGGGCGCTCCTACGAGCAGTACTTC. Translated: CATSRDLGGRSYEQYF.

In this sample, this clonotype turned up many times. The chain employs TRBV6-5 and TRBJ2-2; D is undetermined. Germline CDR1 is MNHEY and CDR2 is SVGAGI. The germline V and J ends were trimmed by 6 bases and 9 bases, with 8 bases remaining between them. This CDR3 has 11 amino acids. For the CDR3, the DNA is TGTGCCAGCAGCAACACGTGGGAGCTGTTTTTT. This codes for CASSNTWELFF.

There are a few counts of this clonotype. J is TRBJ1-5 and V is TRBV2; D is possibly TRBD1 (6 bases). This CDR3 has 14 residues. In germline, CDR1 is SNHLY, CDR2 FYNNEI. V was shortened by 3 bases and J by 6 bases, with 12 bases between the two germline ends. The CDR3 reads CASSETGMPQPQHF. The CDR3 DNA reads TGTGCCAGCAGTGAGACAGGAATGCCTCAGCCCCAGCATTTT.

This clonotype was found many times. The chain links TRBV20-1 to TRBJ2-5; D possibly corresponds to TRBD2 (6 bases). Germline-derived CDR1 and CDR2 are DFQATT and SNEGSKA (reference sequence). This CDR3 is 16 amino acids long. The V end lost 1 base, the J end lost 3 bases, and 18 bases lay between the germline ends. The CDR3 spells CSARAAIIGGEETQYF. Written as DNA, the CDR3 is TGCAGTGCTAGAGCTGCCATAATTGGAGGGGAAGAGACCCAGTACTTC.

This clonotype was counted ten times or more. The chain has TRBV7-9 and TRBJ1-1; D is unclear. Trimming pared 6 bases from V and 6 bases from J, leaving 11 bases between. The CDR3 totals 12 residues. Per the germline V gene, CDR1 is SEHNR and CDR2 is FQNEAQ (reference sequence). The CDR3, as DNA: TGTGCCAGCAGGCCCCTCGCGGCTGAAGCTTTCTTT. This codes for CASRPLAAEAFF.

The chain combines TRBV28 with TRBJ2-3, with TRBD2 identical over 8 bases. Unmatched junction bases numbered 8, after V lost 8 bases and J lost 1 base. In germline, CDR1 is MDHEN, CDR2 SYDVKM. CDR3 length: 15 residues. Here the CDR3 reads CASPPGGRGTDTQYF. The CDR3 DNA is TGTGCCAGCCCCCCGGGAGGGAGGGGCACAGATACGCAGTATTTT.

Many counts were recorded for this clonotype. The V call is TRBV29-1, the J call TRBJ2-1, with 8 positions matching TRBD2. CDR3 length equals 12 residues. From germline, CDR1 is SQVTM and CDR2 ANQGSEA. J was trimmed by 2 bases and V by 8 bases; bases with no gene match: 2. As DNA, the CDR3 is TGCAGCATAGCGGGGCCCTACAATGAGCAGTTCTTC. It translates to CSIAGPYNEQFF.

Many counts were recorded for this clonotype. This chain links TRBV6-2 or TRBV6-3 with TRBJ2-5; 8 bases are shared with TRBD1. This CDR3 comprises 13 residues. V lost 2 bases, J lost 6 bases, and 2 bases stayed unmatched. Germline CDR1 and CDR2: MNHEY and SVGEGT. The CDR3 loop is CASSYTGGKTQYF. CDR3 DNA sequence: TGTGCCAGCAGTTACACAGGGGGGAAGACCCAGTACTTC.